This TCR beta chain was captured by sequencing in a study of blood T cells in healthy people across ages. Combining a sample-barcoded 5' primer with a J-beta primer mix, a second PCR ran for roughly 6 to 12 cycles. In TCRdb, the 5' RACE reads were re-called with MiXCR into one record per CDR3 protein. The sample has about 940,000 distinct CDR3 sequences, around 46% seen once; the top ten hold around 15%. This clonotype was counted a few times. CDR3 length: 14 amino acids. Germline V gives CDR1 DFQATT, CDR2 SNEGSKA (reference sequence). V was clipped by 5 bases and J by 2 bases; unmatched bases: 6. The receptor comes from a man between 25 and 39 years old in good health. Sequencing was performed on blood. The rearrangement links TRBV20-1 to TRBJ2-3; 8 bases line up with TRBD1. The CDR3 nucleotides are TGCAGTGCTTCGACGGACAGGGCCACAGATACGCAGTATTTT. It translates to CSASTDRATDTQYF.